This T cell receptor (beta chain) was recorded in a study of cytomegalovirus exposure and HLA in healthy donors. Study-wide results and caveats: In vitro checks showed that a few CMV-associated chains really do target CMV antigens. The authors later linked a missense DCLRE1C variant to TCR beta V- and J-gene trimming. Accurate HLA-A and HLA-B prediction from TCR beta sequences was reported for most subjects. While the bulk of TCR sequences proved rare, some public TCRs turned up in many donors.

This clone was seen a few times. Its antigen is undetermined. Germline assignment: CDR1 SGHRS and CDR2 YFSETQ. This CDR3 spans 13 amino acids. Deletions cut 2 bases from V and 6 bases from J, with 11 bases between. PCR involved 60 Vbeta and 13 Jbeta primers. Sequenced by immunoSEQ multiplex PCR; TCRdb stores in-frame clones only, minus some. Among about 150,000 clones, more than 70% were seen once, and the ten largest hold roughly 2%. J is TRBJ1-2 and V is TRBV5-1; D perhaps matches TRBD1 (6 bases). The clonotype comes from a woman in her thirties or forties in good health and CMV-seronegative. The sample was PBMCs. The CDR3 DNA follows: TGCGCCAGCAGCTTTTCCCAGGGGAATGGCTACACCTTC. Residues: CASSFSQGNGYTF.